The 24 T cell receptor beta chains listed next were all sequenced from one sample in a study of blood T cell repertoires in COVID-19 (TCRdb year 2020). Library construction relied on the immunoSEQ multiplex PCR assay. Imported from immuneACCESS, the table was reduced by TCRdb to in-frame sequences with V and J called. These copies leave out some clones; in studies compared against another copy, an unresolved V gene accounts for under half, and the cause of the remainder is not known. This sample holds some 180,000 clones; 88% were observed only once. 6% of the sample lies in the top ten. The material sequenced was peripheral blood. These receptor sequences come from a man between 40 and 49 years old with active or convalescent COVID-19.

The V call is TRBV28, the J call TRBJ1-2, with D perhaps TRBD1 (6 bases). The CDR3 has 14 residues. Germline assignment: CDR1 MDHEN and CDR2 SYDVKM. The V gene lost 6 bases and the J gene lost 4 bases, with 15 bases spanning the gap. The CDR3 DNA follows: TGTGCCAGCAGCCCCTCGGGACAAAGCTATGGCTACACCTTC. Amino acid sequence: CASSPSGQSYGYTF.

This rearrangement joins TRBV27 to TRBJ2-7; TRBD2 matches at 9 bases. Germline V lookup: CDR1 MNHEY, CDR2 SMNVEV (reference sequence). The CDR3 is 16 residues long. With V trimmed by 10 bases and J by 3 bases, 16 bases remained unmatched. The CDR3: CATARPAGGILYEQYF. CDR3 sequence (DNA): TGTGCCACGGCGAGGCCGGCGGGAGGGATCCTCTACGAGCAGTACTTC.

The rearrangement uses TRBV6-4 and TRBJ2-3; TRBD2 matches 9 bases. Germline values: CDR1 MRHNA, CDR2 SNTAGT. The junction had 9 bases not matched to a gene; V was cut back by 0 bases and J by 5 bases. The CDR3 sequence is 17 residues long. CDR3 amino acids: CASSDSTGLARLDTQYF. CDR3 coding DNA: TGTGCCAGCAGTGACTCGACGGGACTAGCTCGTTTAGATACGCAGTATTTT.

This clone came up once. This rearrangement joins TRBV11-2 to TRBJ2-3, with a weak D call TRBD2 (6 bases). V gave up 1 base and J gave up 4 bases, with 12 bases separating them. The CDR3 is made up of 15 amino acids. Germline V gene data show CDR1 as SGHAT and CDR2 as FQNNGV. The CDR3 nucleotides read TGTGCCAGCAGCTTAGGTGGGGGGAGCTCAGATACGCAGTATTTT. Translated: CASSLGGGSSDTQYF.

The chain combines TRBV18 with TRBJ1-3; D call uncertain. The germline gives CDR1 KGHSH, CDR2 LQKENI. The CDR3 has 15 residues. V gave up 2 bases and J gave up 0 bases, with 8 bases separating them. The CDR3 protein is CASSPYPSSGNTIYF. CDR3 nucleotides: TGTGCCAGCTCACCATACCCGAGCTCTGGAAACACCATATATTTT.

This rearrangement joins TRBV9 to TRBJ1-6; 7 positions match TRBD1. The CDR3 contains 14 residues. Per germline, CDR1 SGDLS and CDR2 YYNGEE. V was clipped by 1 base and J by 9 bases; unmatched bases: 4. In DNA form, the CDR3 reads TGTGCCAGCAGCGTAAAACAGGGGTCTTCACCCCTCCACTTT. Its translation is CASSVKQGSSPLHF.

This chain uses TRBV6-5 with TRBJ2-1; 7 bases are shared with TRBD2. V was clipped by 6 bases and J by 10 bases; unmatched bases: 9. There are 13 residues in the CDR3. Germline assignment: CDR1 MNHEY and CDR2 SVGAGI. The CDR3 DNA reads as TGTGCCAGCAGACTCCTAACTAGCGTAGAGCAGTTCTTC. Amino acid sequence: CASRLLTSVEQFF.

The V and J genes are TRBV4-3 and TRBJ2-3, with 9 bases fitting TRBD2. Unmatched junction bases numbered 13, after V lost 0 bases and J lost 6 bases. The CDR3 is 18 residues long. The germline gives CDR1 LGHNA, CDR2 YSLEER. This CDR3 is CASSQDLVAGARVDTQYF. The CDR3 region has the DNA TGCGCCAGCAGCCAAGATCTGGTAGCGGGGGCCCGCGTGGATACGCAGTATTTT.

The chain employs TRBV5-8 and TRBJ2-7, with D possibly matching TRBD1 (5 bases). Germline CDR1 and CDR2: SGHTS and YDEGEE. Trimming stripped 1 base from V and 5 bases from J, with 7 bases between. The CDR3 extends over 12 amino acids. The chain's CDR3 is CASSLSRDEQYF. Written as DNA, the CDR3 is TGTGCCAGCAGCTTGTCCAGGGACGAGCAGTACTTC.

In the case of this clone: The same CDR3 can be traced to other DNA sequences in this sample. The rearrangement links TRBV9 to TRBJ2-7; 12 bases map to TRBD1. Germline V gives CDR1 SGDLS, CDR2 YYNGEE. The CDR3 runs 16 residues. V shed 0 bases, J shed 7 bases, and the junction held 8 bases outside the gene matches. In DNA, the CDR3 is TGTGCCAGCAGCGTAGCGGGGGGACAGGGGGCGGGGGAGCAGTACTTC. Its translation is CASSVAGGQGAGEQYF.

The chain employs TRBV3-1 (or the pseudogene TRBV3-2) and TRBJ2-7; possible D gene TRBD1, 5 bases. CDR3 size: 13 residues. Germline CDR1 reads LGHDT; CDR2 reads YNNKEL (reference sequence). V shed 3 bases and J shed 4 bases, with 10 bases lying between them. CDR3 sequence: CASSQVQGYEQYF. In DNA, the CDR3 is TGTGCCAGCAGCCAGGTTCAGGGTTACGAGCAGTACTTC.

The chain couples TRBV9 to TRBJ2-7, with 7 bases lining up with TRBD2. This CDR3 comprises 15 residues. Trimming took 4 bases from V and 3 from J; bases not matched to a gene: 10. The germline V gene has CDR1 SGDLS and CDR2 YYNGEE. CDR3 in amino acids: CASSPEPSGHYEQYF. In DNA, the CDR3 is TGTGCCAGCAGCCCGGAGCCTAGCGGCCACTACGAGCAGTACTTC.

The rearrangement links TRBV2 to TRBJ2-5; D call uncertain. This CDR3 has 12 residues. CDR1 SNHLY and CDR2 FYNNEI come from the germline V gene. Trimming cost V 8 bases and J 2 bases, with 9 bases left between them. In nucleotides, the CDR3 is TGTGCCAGCGACTCCCGACAAGAGACCCAGTACTTC. Encoded protein: CASDSRQETQYF.

This rearrangement joins TRBV6-5 to TRBJ2-7; TRBD2 matches 12 bases. Germline trimming cut 5 bases from V and 7 bases from J; bases unmatched to any gene: 9. Germline V gene sequence: CDR1 MNHEY, CDR2 SVGAGI. The CDR3 is 15 amino acids. CDR3 residues: CASSLQRLAGDEQYF. In DNA, the CDR3 is TGTGCCAGCAGTCTCCAGCGACTAGCGGGAGATGAGCAGTACTTC.

This clone was recorded a few times. The chain recombines TRBV9 with TRBJ2-3, with 9 bases identical to TRBD2. After removal of 3 bases from V and 5 bases from J, the junction contained 7 bases not matched to a gene. This CDR3 is 15 amino acids long. The germline CDR1 and CDR2 sequences are SGDLS and YYNGEE. CDR3: CASSALAGAVDTQYF. In DNA, the CDR3 is TGTGCCAGCAGCGCGTTAGCGGGAGCTGTAGATACGCAGTATTTT.

V usage is TRBV7-2 and J usage is TRBJ2-3; 7 nucleotides align to TRBD2. Germline V gene sequence: CDR1 SGHTA, CDR2 FQGNSA. The CDR3 has 16 residues. The V gene end was trimmed by 3 bases and the J gene end by 2 bases; junction bases not matched to a gene: 8. The CDR3 DNA is TGTGCCAGCAGCTTGGTTTCGACTAGCCTCACAGATACGCAGTATTTT. Translation: CASSLVSTSLTDTQYF.

V usage is TRBV11-2 and J usage is TRBJ2-3; 9 bases are shared with TRBD2. This CDR3 region has 19 residues. V shed 4 bases and J 4 bases; nucleotides not matched to a gene: 18. Germline loops: CDR1 SGHAT, CDR2 FQNNGV. CDR3: CASSWHGTPGLAGSDTQYF. CDR3 in DNA: TGTGCCAGCAGCTGGCACGGGACCCCTGGGCTAGCGGGGTCAGATACGCAGTATTTT.

The genes are TRBV28 and TRBJ2-2, with D possibly TRBD2 on 5 matching bases. Trimming removed 4 bases from V and 0 bases from J, with 15 bases in between. The CDR3 totals 17 residues. Germline V CDR1 and CDR2: MDHEN, SYDVKM. CDR3 amino acids: CASSSRPGRSNTGELFF. DNA of the CDR3: TGTGCCAGCAGTTCCCGACCGGGGAGATCGAACACCGGGGAGCTGTTTTTT.

The chain combines TRBV7-2 with TRBJ1-3; D uncertain. The V end was cut by 8 bases, the J end by 4 bases, with 12 bases between. From germline, CDR1 is SGHTA and CDR2 FQGNSA. CDR3 length: 13 residues. The CDR3 DNA sequence: TGTGCCAGCTTAGACTCCGACGGAAACACCATATATTTT. Translated, it gives CASLDSDGNTIYF. The entire variable domain, with the rest obtained from reference TRBV7-2 and TRBJ1-3, is as follows: GAGVSQSPSNKVTEKGKDVELRCDPISGHTALYWYRQSLGQGLEFLIYFQGNSAPDKSGLPSDRFSAERTGGSVSTLTIQRTQQEDSAVYLCASLDSDGNTIYFGEGSWLTVV.

V is TRBV5-1 and J is TRBJ1-5, with no clear D. The germline V gene encodes CDR1 SGHRS and CDR2 YFSETQ. CDR3 size: 13 residues. The germline V and J ends were trimmed by 0 bases and 5 bases, with 6 bases remaining between them. The CDR3 coding sequence is TGCGCCAGCAGCTTGGGATCGGATCAGCCCCAGCATTTT. It specifies CASSLGSDQPQHF.

The genes are TRBV4-1 and TRBJ2-1; no definite D call. The V end was cut by 0 bases, the J end by 5 bases, with 14 bases between. The CDR3 runs to 16 residues. In germline, CDR1 is MGHRA, CDR2 YSYEKL. In nucleotides, the CDR3 is TGCGCCAGCAGCCAAGACTACGGGTTACTGAACAATGAGCAGTTCTTC. The encoded protein is CASSQDYGLLNNEQFF.

The chain carries TRBV28 and TRBJ1-2; D perhaps matches TRBD1 (6 bases). The V gene's germline CDR1 is MDHEN and CDR2 SYDVKM. The CDR3 extends over 15 amino acids. Trimming left V 7 bases short and J 7 bases short, with 22 bases between. The CDR3 sequence is CASIPEGEVGSGYTF. DNA for the CDR3: TGTGCCAGCATCCCTGAGGGGGAAGTGGGATCTGGCTACACCTTC.

The chain combines TRBV7-2 with TRBJ1-3; possibly TRBD1 for D (5 bases). The CDR3 contains 13 residues. Germline-derived CDR1 and CDR2 are SGHTA and FQGNSA. V was cut by 1 base and J by 4 bases, with 5 bases left in between. The CDR3: CASSLGGGNTIYF. CDR3 DNA: TGTGCCAGCAGCTTAGGGGGCGGAAACACCATATATTTT.

The table lists this clone with a count of one. CDR3 loop: CATSDVRTGTGANVLTF. The CDR3 bases are TGTGCCACCAGTGATGTCCGGACAGGGACTGGGGCCAACGTCCTGACTTTC. The chain links TRBV24-1 to TRBJ2-6; TRBD1 matches 8 bases. The trim removed 3 bases at V and 2 bases at J, leaving 5 bases unmatched. There are 17 residues in the CDR3. Germline-derived CDR1 and CDR2 are KGHDR and SFDVKD.